Here is one T cell receptor (beta chain) with its context. Its antigen is unidentified. This sample was included in a study of beta chain features in type 1 diabetes. Study-wide results and caveats: Moderate yet significant TCRB CDR3 shortening was seen in Type 1 diabetes patients in all four CD4+ subsets.

Expressed TCRB transcripts were sequenced because the entire RNA isolate underwent reverse transcription. The data were produced by immunoSEQ multiplex PCR, yet TCRdb's version contains in-frame clones alone and is incomplete. The sample shows about 230,000 clones, about 10% of them seen only once. This clonotype was obtained from a woman aged 18-29 years in good health. Sequencing was done on a sample of naive CD4+ T cells from blood.

In nucleotides, the CDR3 is TGCGCCAGCAGCTTGGCGGGTATGGGTACGCAGTATTTT. Protein: CASSLAGMGTQYF. This chain uses TRBV5-1 with TRBJ2-3; D is unclear. This CDR3 spans 13 amino acids. Germline V gives CDR1 SGHRS, CDR2 YFSETQ. Trimming removed 0 bases from V and 8 bases from J, with 10 bases in between. Based on the CDR3 plus reference TRBV5-1 and TRBJ2-3, the full variable domain is KAGVTQTPRYLIKTRGQQVTLSCSPISGHRSVSWYQQTPGQGLQFLFEYFSETQRNKGNFPGRFSGRQFSNSRSEMNVSTLELGDSALYLCASSLAGMGTQYFGPGTRLTVL.